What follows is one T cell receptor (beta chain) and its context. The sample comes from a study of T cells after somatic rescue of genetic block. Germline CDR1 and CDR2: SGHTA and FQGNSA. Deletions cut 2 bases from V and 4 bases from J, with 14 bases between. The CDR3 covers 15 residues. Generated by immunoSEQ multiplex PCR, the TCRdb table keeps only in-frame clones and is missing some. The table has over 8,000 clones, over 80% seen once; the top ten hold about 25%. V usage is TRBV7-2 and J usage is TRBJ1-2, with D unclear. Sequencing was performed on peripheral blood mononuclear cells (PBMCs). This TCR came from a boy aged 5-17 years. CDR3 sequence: CASSLMFGVSYGYTF. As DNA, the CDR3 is TGTGCCAGCAGCTTAATGTTTGGGGTCTCCTATGGCTACACCTTC.